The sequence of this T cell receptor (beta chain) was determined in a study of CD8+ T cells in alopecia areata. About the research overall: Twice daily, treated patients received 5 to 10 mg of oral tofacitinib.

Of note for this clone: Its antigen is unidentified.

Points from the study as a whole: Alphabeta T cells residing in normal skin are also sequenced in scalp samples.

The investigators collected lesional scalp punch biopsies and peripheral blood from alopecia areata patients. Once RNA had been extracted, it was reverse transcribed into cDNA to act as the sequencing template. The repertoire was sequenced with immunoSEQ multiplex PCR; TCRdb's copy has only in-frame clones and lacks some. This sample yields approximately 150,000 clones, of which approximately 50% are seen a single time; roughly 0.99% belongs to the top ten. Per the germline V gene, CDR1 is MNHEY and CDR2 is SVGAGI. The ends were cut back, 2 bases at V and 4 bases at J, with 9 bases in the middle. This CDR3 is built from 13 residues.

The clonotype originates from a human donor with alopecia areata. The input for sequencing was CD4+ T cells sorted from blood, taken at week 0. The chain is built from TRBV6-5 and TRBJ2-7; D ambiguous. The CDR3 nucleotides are TGTGCCAGCAGTTACACCCATTCTTACGAGCAGTACTTC. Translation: CASSYTHSYEQYF.